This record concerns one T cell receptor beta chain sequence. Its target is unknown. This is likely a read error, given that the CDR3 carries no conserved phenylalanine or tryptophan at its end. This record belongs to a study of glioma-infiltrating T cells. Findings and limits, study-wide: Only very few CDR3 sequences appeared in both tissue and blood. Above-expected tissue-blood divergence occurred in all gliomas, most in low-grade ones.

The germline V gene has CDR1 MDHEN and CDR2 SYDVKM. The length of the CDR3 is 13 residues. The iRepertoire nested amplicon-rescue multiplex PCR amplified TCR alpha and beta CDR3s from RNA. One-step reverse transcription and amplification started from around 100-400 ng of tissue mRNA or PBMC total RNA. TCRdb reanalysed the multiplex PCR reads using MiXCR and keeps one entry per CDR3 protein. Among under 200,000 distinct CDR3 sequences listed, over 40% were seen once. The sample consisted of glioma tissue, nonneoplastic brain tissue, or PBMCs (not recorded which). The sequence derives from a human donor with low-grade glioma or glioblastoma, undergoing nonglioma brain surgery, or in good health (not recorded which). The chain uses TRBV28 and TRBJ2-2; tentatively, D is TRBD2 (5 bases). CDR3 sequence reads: CASSPTETGKLFS. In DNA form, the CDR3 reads TGTGCCAGCAGTCCAACAGAGACCGGGAAGCTGTTTTCT.